This T cell receptor (beta chain) is drawn from a study of T cell repertoires in cytomegalovirus infection. Across the study: From public TCR beta signatures came an indication of both CMV infection and matching HLA type. Whole-study results and caveats: Within the response measured ex vivo, HLA-C-restricted CMV-specific TCR beta clonotypes were dominant. Summed frequency of shared TCR beta families picked out CMV carriers who also had the relevant HLA.

This clonotype was observed a few times. Its antigen is as yet unknown. CDR3 length: 17 amino acids. Germline lookup yields CDR1 SEHNR and CDR2 FQNEAQ (reference sequence). V shed 2 bases and J 1 base; nucleotides not matched to a gene: 11. TCRdb re-derived calls from the reads in MiXCR, one entry per CDR3 protein. The profile covers over 150,000 distinct CDR3 sequences, with roughly 17% appearing a single time and under 30% taken by the ten largest. This clonotype was sampled from a human donor in good health (CMV status not recorded). Some clones in this sample may be carry-over from other donors' samples. The sequenced material came from CD8+ T cells from PBMCs. V is TRBV7-9 and J is TRBJ2-7; 7 nucleotides agree with TRBD2. The CDR3 nucleotides are TGTGCCAGCAGCTTAAGTAAGGCTGGAGCGGGGTCCTACGAGCAGTACTTC. Residues: CASSLSKAGAGSYEQYF.